Below, one T cell receptor (beta chain) is given with its context. These data come from a study of T cell responses to AZD1222 COVID-19 vaccine. Some clones are missing from TCRdb's copy, which holds only in-frame ones; the method was immunoSEQ multiplex PCR. The table has approximately 130,000 clones, roughly 85% seen once; the top ten hold 7.9%. The CDR3 totals 16 residues. CDR1 and CDR2 (germline): SGHTA, FQGNSA. Trimming shortened V by 0 bases and J by 0 bases, and 12 bases separated the two germline ends. This TCR derives from an adult who received the MenACWY meningococcal vaccine as a control. V usage is TRBV7-2 and J usage is TRBJ2-7; D not certain. Material: peripheral blood, obtained 28 days after the second dose of the MenACWY control vaccine. The CDR3 here is CASSLAVSSSSYEQYF. The CDR3 nucleotides read TGTGCCAGCAGCTTAGCGGTTAGCTCGAGCTCCTACGAGCAGTACTTC.